Sequencing of this TCR beta chain was carried out in a study of T cells in Graves' hyperthyroidism and ophthalmopathy. This clonotype was observed a few times. RNA transcripts were the template for amplifying TCR beta CDR3 regions. During a first-round RT-PCR of the TCR CDR3, the HTBI primer set was used. MiXCR, run by TCRdb on the multiplex PCR reads, gives a single entry per CDR3 protein. The sample shows 300,000 to 450,000 distinct CDR3 sequences, over 11% of them seen only once. Sequenced sample: blood. The sequence was obtained from a woman aged 55-70 years with Graves' hyperthyroidism.

CDR3 sequence (DNA): TGTGCCAGTGGGGCGGGAGAGTGGCGCGGCACAGATACGCAGTATTTT. Protein product: CASGAGEWRGTDTQYF. V gene TRBV19 combines with J gene TRBJ2-3; TRBD2 matches at 7 bases. Germline-derived CDR1 and CDR2 are LNHDA and SQIVND (reference sequence). CDR3 length: 16 residues. The ends lost 8 bases at V and 1 base at J; junction bases unmatched: 12.